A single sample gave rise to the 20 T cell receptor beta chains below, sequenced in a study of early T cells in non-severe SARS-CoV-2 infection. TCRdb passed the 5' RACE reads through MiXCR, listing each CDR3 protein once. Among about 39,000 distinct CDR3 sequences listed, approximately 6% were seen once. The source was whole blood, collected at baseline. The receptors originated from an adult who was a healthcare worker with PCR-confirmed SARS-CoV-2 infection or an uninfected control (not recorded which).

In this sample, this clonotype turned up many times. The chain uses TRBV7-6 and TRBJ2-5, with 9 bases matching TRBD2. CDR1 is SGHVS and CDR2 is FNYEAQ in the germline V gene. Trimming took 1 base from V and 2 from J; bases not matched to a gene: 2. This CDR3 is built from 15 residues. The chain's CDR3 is CASSLGSGGQETQYF. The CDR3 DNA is TGTGCCAGCAGCTTAGGTAGCGGGGGACAAGAGACCCAGTACTTC.

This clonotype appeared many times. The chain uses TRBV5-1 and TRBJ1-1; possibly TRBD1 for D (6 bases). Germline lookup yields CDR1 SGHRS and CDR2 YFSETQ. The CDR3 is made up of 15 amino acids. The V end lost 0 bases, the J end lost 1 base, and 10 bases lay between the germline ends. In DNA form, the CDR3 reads TGCGCCAGCAGCTTGGAGGGGGGTCCGAACACTGAAGCTTTCTTT. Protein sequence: CASSLEGGPNTEAFF. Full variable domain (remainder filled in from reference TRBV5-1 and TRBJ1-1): KAGVTQTPRYLIKTRGQQVTLSCSPISGHRSVSWYQQTPGQGLQFLFEYFSETQRNKGNFPGRFSGRQFSNSRSEMNVSTLELGDSALYLCASSLEGGPNTEAFFGQGTRLTVV.

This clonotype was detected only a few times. The CDR3 reads CRVTGGNSYTF. The DNA of the CDR3 is TGCAGGGTAACAGGGGGGAATAGCTACACCTTC. The chain joins TRBV20-1 to TRBJ1-2; 8 bases are shared with TRBD1. CDR1 DFQATT and CDR2 SNEGSKA come from the germline V gene (reference sequence). The CDR3 runs to 11 residues.

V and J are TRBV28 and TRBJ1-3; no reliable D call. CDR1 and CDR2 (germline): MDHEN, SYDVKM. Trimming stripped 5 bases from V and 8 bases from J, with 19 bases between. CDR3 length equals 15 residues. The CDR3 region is CASSNPGPQSDTIYF. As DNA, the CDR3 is TGTGCCAGCAGTAACCCCGGGCCCCAGTCGGACACCATATATTTT.

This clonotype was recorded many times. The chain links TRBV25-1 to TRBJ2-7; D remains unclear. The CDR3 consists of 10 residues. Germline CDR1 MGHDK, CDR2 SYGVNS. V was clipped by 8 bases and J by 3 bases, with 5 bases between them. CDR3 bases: TGTGCCAGCCGAGACTACGAGCAGTACTTC. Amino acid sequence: CASRDYEQYF.

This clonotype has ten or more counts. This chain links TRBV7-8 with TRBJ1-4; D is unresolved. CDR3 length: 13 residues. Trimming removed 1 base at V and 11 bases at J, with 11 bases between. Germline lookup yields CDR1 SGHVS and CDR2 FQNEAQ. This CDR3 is CASSLDGSGKLFF. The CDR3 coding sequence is TGTGCCAGCAGCTTAGACGGTTCCGGGAAACTGTTTTTT.

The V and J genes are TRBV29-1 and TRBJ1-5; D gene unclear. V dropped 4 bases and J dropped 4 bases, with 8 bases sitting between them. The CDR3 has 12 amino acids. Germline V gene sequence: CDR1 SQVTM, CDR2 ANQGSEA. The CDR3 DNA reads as TGCAGCGTTGGACAAATTAATCAGCCCCAGCATTTT. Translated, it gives CSVGQINQPQHF.

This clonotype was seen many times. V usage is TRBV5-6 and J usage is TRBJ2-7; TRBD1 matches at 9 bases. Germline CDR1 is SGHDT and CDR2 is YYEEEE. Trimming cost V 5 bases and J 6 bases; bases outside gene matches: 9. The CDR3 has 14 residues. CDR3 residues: CASREGTGWSEQYF. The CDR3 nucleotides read TGTGCCAGCAGGGAAGGGACAGGGTGGTCCGAGCAGTACTTC. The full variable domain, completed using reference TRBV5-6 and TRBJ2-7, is DAGVTQSPTHLIKTRGQQVTLRCSPKSGHDTVSWYQQALGQGPQFIFQYYEEEERQRGNFPDRFSGHQFPNYSSELNVNALLLGDSALYLCASREGTGWSEQYFGPGTRLTVT.

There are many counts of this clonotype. The CDR3 DNA reads TGTGCCAGCAGCTTGGGACTAGCGGGCACCGGGGAGCTGTTTTTT. Its protein is CASSLGLAGTGELFF. The J gene is TRBJ2-2, the V gene TRBV5-5; the match to TRBD2 covers 10 bases. The germline V gene has CDR1 SGHKS and CDR2 YYEKEE (reference sequence). With V trimmed by 0 bases and J by 4 bases, 0 bases remained unmatched. The CDR3 extends over 15 amino acids.

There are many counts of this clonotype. In nucleotides, the CDR3 is TGTGCCAGCAGCAACACCGCCCGGGACTATGCCTACGAGCAGTACTTC. As protein: CASSNTARDYAYEQYF. The chain combines TRBV13 with TRBJ2-7; 7 positions agree with TRBD2. V lost 5 bases and J lost 2; bases outside the gene matches: 12. From germline, CDR1 is PRHDT and CDR2 FYEKMQ (reference sequence). The CDR3 loop spans 16 amino acids.

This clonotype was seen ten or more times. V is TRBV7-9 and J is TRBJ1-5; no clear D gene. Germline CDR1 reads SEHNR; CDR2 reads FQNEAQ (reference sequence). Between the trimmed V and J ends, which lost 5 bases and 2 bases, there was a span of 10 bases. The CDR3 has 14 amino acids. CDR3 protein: CASSPGSGNQPQHF. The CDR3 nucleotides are TGTGCCAGCAGCCCTGGGAGCGGCAATCAGCCCCAGCATTTT.

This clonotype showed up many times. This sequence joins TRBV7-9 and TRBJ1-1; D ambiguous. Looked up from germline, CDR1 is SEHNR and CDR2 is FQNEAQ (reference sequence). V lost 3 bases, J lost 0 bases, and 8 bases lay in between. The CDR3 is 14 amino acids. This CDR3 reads CASSLYDMNTEAFF. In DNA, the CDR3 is TGTGCCAGCAGCTTGTACGATATGAACACTGAAGCTTTCTTT.

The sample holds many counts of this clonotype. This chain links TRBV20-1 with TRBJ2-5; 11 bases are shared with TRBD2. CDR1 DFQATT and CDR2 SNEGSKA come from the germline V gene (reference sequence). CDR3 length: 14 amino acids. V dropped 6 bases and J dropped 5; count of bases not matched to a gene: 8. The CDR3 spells CSATGTSGTETQYF. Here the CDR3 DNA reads TGCAGTGCCACTGGGACTAGCGGCACGGAGACCCAGTACTTC.

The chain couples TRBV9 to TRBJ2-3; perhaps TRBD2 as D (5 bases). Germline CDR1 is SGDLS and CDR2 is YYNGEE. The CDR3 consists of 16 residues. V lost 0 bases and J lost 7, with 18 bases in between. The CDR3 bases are TGTGCCAGCAGCGTAGGGGTCCTAGATTGGAGGAATACGCAGTATTTT. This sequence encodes CASSVGVLDWRNTQYF.

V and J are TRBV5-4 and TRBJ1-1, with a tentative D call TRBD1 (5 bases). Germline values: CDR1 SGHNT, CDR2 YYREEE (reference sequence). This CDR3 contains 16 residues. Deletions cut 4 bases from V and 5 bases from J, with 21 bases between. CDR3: CASSPVGAARSTEAFF. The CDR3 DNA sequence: TGTGCCAGCAGCCCGGTAGGGGCCGCGAGATCAACTGAAGCTTTCTTT.

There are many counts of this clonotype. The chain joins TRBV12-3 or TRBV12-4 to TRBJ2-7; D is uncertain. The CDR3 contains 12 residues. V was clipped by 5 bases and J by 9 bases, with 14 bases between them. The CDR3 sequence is CASSRPSFGQYF. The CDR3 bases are TGTGCCAGCAGTCGCCCCTCCTTCGGGCAGTACTTC.

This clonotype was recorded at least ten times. CDR3 bases: TGCAGCGCCGGACAGCCGAAGAACTATGGCTACACCTTC. The encoded protein is CSAGQPKNYGYTF. The chain carries TRBV29-1 and TRBJ1-2; weak D call: TRBD1 (6 bases). The V and J ends lost 7 bases and 2 bases respectively, with 14 bases between them. The CDR3 extends over 13 amino acids. The germline V gene has CDR1 SQVTM and CDR2 ANQGSEA.

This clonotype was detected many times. The CDR3 region is CASSVIGSGELFF. The CDR3, as DNA: TGCGCCAGCAGCGTAATTGGGAGCGGGGAGCTGTTTTTT. V and J are TRBV5-1 and TRBJ2-2; TRBD2 is a possible D gene (5 bases). Per germline, CDR1 SGHRS and CDR2 YFSETQ. The V gene lost 4 bases and the J gene lost 7 bases, with 11 bases spanning the gap. The CDR3 runs 13 residues.

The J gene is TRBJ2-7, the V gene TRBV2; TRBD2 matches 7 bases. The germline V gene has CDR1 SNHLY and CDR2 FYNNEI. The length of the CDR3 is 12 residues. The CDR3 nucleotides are TGTGCAGGAGCTAGCGGAAACTACGAGCAGTACTTC. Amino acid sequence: CAGASGNYEQYF.

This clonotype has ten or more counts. CDR3 in amino acids: CASSSLAPGKLFF. The CDR3 nucleotides read TGTGCCAGCAGCTCCCTAGCACCCGGGAAACTGTTTTTT. The rearrangement links TRBV6-6 to TRBJ1-4; D is undetermined. The CDR3 contains 13 residues. Germline assignment: CDR1 MNHNY and CDR2 SVGAGI (reference sequence). The V end was cut by 6 bases, the J end by 11 bases, with 16 bases between.